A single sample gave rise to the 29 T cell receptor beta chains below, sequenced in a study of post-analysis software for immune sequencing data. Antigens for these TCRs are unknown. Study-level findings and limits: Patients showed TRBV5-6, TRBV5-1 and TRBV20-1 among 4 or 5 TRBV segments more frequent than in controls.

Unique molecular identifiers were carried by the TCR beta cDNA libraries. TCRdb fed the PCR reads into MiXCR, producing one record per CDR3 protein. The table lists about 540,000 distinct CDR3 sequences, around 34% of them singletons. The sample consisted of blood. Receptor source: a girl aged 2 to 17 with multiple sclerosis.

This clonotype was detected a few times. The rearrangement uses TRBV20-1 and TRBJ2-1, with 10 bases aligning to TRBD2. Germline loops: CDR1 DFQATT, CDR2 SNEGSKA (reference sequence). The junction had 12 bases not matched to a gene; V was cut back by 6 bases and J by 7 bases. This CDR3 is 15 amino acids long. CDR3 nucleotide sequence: TGCAGTGCGCCCCCGAGCGGGGGGGGCCCAAATGAGCAGTTCTTC. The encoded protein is CSAPPSGGGPNEQFF.

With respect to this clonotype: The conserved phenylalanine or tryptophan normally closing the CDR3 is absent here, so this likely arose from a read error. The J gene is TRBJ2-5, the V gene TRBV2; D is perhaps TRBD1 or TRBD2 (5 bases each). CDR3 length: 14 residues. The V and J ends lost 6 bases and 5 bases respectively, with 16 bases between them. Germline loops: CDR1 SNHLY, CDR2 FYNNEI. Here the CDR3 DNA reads TGTGCCAGCAGAATCGCTGGGGGTTGGGAGACCCAGTACTCC. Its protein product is CASRIAGGWETQYS.

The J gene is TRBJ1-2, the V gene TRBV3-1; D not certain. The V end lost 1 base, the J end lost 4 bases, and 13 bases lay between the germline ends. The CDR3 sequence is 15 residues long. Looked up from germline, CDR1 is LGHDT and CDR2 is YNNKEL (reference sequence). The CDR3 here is CASSQGVGAAYGYTF. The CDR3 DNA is TGTGCCAGCAGCCAAGGCGTGGGAGCGGCCTATGGCTACACCTTC.

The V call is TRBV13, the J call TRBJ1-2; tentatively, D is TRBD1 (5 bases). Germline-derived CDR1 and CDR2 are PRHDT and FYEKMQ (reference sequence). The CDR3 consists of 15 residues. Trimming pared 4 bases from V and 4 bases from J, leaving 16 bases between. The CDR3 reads CASSSTRRGFYGYTF. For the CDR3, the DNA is TGTGCCAGCAGCTCAACCCGGCGGGGGTTCTATGGCTACACCTTC.

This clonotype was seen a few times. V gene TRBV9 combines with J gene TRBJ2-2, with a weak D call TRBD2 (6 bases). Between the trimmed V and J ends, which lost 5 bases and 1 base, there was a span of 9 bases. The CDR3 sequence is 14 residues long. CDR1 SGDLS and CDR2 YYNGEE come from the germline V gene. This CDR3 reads CASSPGLNTGELFF. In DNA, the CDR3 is TGTGCCAGCAGTCCGGGACTGAACACCGGGGAGCTGTTTTTT.

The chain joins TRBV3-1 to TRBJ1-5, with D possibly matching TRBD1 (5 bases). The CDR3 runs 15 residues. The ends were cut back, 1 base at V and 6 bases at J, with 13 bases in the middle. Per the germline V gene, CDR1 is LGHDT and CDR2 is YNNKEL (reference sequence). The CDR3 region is CASSQGRQGGQPQHF. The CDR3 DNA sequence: TGTGCCAGCAGCCAAGGACGGCAGGGTGGTCAGCCCCAGCATTTT.

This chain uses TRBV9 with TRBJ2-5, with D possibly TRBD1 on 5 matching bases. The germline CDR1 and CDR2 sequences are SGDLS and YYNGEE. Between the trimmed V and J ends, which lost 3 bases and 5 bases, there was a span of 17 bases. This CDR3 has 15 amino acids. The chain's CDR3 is CASSAISGLGETQYF. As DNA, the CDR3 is TGTGCCAGCAGCGCTATATCAGGGTTAGGGGAGACCCAGTACTTC.

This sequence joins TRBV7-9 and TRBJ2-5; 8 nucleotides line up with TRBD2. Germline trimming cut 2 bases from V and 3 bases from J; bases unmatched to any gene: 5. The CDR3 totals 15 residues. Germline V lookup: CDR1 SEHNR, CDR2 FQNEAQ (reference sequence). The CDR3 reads CASSLRLAGKETQYF. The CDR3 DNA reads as TGTGCCAGCAGCTTACGGCTAGCGGGTAAAGAGACCCAGTACTTC.

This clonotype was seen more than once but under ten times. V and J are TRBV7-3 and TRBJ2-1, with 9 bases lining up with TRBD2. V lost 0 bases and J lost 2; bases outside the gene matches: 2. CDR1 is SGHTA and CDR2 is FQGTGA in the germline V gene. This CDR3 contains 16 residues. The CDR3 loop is CASSLTAGGTYNEQFF. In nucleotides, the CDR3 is TGTGCCAGCAGCTTAACAGCGGGGGGTACCTACAATGAGCAGTTCTTC.

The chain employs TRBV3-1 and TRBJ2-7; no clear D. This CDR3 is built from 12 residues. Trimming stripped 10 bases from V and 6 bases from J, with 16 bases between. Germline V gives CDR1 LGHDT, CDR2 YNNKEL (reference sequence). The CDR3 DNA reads TGTGCCACCGGACCCTCCCGGTTCGAGCAGTACTTC. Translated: CATGPSRFEQYF.

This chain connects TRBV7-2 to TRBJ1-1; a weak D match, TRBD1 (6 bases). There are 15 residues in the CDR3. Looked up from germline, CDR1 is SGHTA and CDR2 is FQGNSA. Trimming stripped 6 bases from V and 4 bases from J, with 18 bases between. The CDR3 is CASSPGTRGVTEAFF. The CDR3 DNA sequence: TGTGCCAGCAGTCCCGGGACAAGGGGGGTCACTGAAGCTTTCTTT. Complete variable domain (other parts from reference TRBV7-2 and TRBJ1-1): GAGVSQSPSNKVTEKGKDVELRCDPISGHTALYWYRQSLGQGLEFLIYFQGNSAPDKSGLPSDRFSAERTGGSVSTLTIQRTQQEDSAVYLCASSPGTRGVTEAFFGQGTRLTVV.

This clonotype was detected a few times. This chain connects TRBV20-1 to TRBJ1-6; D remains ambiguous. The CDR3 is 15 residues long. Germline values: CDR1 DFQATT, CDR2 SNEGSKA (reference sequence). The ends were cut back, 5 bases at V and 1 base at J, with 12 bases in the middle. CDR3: CSARSVGSYNSPLHF. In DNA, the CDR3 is TGCAGTGCTCGTAGTGTCGGATCCTATAATTCACCCCTCCACTTT.

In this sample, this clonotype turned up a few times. CDR3 amino acids: CASSYSTGLGDQPQHF. The CDR3, as DNA: TGTGCCAGCAGTTACTCGACGGGATTAGGAGATCAGCCCCAGCATTTT. The chain joins TRBV6-5 to TRBJ1-5; D gene uncertain. Germline V CDR1 and CDR2: MNHEY, SVGAGI. This CDR3 is built from 16 residues. V was pared by 0 bases and J by 5 bases, with 14 bases between.

CDR3 nucleotide sequence: TGTGCCATCTACCGGGGGCTCGCAAAACTGTTTTTT. Translating gives CAIYRGLAKLFF. V and J are TRBV10-3 and TRBJ1-4, with D possibly being TRBD1 (6 bases). The germline V gene encodes CDR1 ENHRY and CDR2 SYGVKD. Trimming took off 8 bases at V and 10 bases at J, with 14 bases between the two ends. The CDR3 runs 12 residues.

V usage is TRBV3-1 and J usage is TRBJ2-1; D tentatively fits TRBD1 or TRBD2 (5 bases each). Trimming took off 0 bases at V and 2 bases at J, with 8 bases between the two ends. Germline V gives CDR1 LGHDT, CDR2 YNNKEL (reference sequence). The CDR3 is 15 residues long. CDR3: CASSQERGAYNEQFF. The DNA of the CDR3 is TGTGCCAGCAGCCAAGAAAGAGGGGCCTACAATGAGCAGTTCTTC.

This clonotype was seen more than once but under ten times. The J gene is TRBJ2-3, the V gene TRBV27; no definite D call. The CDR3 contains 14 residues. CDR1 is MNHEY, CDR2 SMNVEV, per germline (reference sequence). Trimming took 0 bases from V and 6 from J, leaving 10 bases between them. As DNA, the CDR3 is TGTGCCAGCAGTTTATCGTTGGGGTACGATACGCAGTATTTT. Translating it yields CASSLSLGYDTQYF.

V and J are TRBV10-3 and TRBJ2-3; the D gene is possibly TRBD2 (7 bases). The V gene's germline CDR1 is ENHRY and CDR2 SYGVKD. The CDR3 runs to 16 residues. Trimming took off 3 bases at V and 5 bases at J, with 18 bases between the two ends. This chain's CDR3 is CAISDRGGALRDTQYF. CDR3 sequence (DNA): TGTGCCATCAGTGACCGAGGGGGGGCCTTGAGAGATACGCAGTATTTT.

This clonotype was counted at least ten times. In DNA, the CDR3 is TGCAGCGTTGATTTCCCCAGAACAGATACGCAGTATTTT. Translation: CSVDFPRTDTQYF. This chain uses TRBV29-1 with TRBJ2-3; D is unclear. V was pared by 3 bases and J by 3 bases, with 10 bases between. The CDR3 runs 13 residues. In germline, CDR1 is SQVTM, CDR2 ANQGSEA.

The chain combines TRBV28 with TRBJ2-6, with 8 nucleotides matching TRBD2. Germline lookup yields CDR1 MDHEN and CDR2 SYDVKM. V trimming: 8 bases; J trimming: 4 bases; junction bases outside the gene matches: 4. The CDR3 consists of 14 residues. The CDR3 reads CASSGGGGANVLTF. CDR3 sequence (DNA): TGTGCCAGCTCCGGGGGGGGAGGGGCCAACGTCCTGACTTTC.

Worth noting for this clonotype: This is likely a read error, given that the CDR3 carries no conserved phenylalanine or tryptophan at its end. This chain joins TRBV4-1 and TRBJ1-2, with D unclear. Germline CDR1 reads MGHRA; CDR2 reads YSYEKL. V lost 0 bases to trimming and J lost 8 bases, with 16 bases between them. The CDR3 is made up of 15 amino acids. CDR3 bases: TGCGCCAGCAGCCAAGAGATACTATTCCTAAGGGGCTACACCTGC. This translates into CASSQEILFLRGYTC.

The CDR3 loop is CASSWGQGSDGYTF. DNA for the CDR3: TGCGCCAGCAGCTGGGGACAGGGGAGTGATGGCTACACCTTC. The gene calls are TRBV5-1 and TRBJ1-2, with 10 positions matching TRBD1. The V and J ends lost 3 bases and 6 bases, in that order; junction bases with no gene match: 5. The germline V gene has CDR1 SGHRS and CDR2 YFSETQ. The CDR3 has 14 amino acids.

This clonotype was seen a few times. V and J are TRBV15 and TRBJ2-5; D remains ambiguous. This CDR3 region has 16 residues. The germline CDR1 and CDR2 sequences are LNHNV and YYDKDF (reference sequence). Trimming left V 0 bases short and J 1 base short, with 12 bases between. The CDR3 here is CATSRDLVTTQETQYF. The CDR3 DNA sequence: TGTGCCACCAGCAGAGATCTAGTTACAACCCAAGAGACCCAGTACTTC.

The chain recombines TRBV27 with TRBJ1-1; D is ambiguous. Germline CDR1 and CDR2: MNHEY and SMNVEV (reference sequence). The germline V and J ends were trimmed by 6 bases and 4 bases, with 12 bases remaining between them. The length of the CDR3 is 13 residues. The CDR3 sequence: CASSEMDGTEAFF. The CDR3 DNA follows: TGTGCCAGCAGCGAAATGGACGGCACTGAAGCTTTCTTT.

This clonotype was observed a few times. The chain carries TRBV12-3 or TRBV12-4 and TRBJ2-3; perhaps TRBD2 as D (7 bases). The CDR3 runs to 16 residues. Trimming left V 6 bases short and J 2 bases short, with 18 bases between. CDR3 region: CASSPMGGQPTDTQYF. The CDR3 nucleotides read TGTGCCAGCAGCCCCATGGGGGGGCAACCCACAGATACGCAGTATTTT.

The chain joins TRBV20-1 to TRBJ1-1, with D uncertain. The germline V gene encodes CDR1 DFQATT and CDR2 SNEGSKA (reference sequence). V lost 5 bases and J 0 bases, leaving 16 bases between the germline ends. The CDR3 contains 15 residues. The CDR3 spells CSASQGPVMNTEAFF. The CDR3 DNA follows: TGCAGTGCTTCTCAAGGACCCGTCATGAACACTGAAGCTTTCTTT.

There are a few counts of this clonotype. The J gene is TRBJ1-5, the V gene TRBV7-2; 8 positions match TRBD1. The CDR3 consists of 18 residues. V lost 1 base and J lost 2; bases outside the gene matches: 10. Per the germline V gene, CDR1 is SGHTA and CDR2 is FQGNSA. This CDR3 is CASSLGVGQGVGNQPQHF. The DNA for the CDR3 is TGTGCCAGCAGCTTAGGCGTAGGACAGGGTGTGGGCAATCAGCCCCAGCATTTT.

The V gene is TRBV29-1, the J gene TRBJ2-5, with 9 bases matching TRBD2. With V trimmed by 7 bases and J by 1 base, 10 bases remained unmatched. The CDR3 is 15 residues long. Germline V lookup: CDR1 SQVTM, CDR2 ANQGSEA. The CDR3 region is CSAYLSGGFQETQYF. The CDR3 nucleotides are TGCAGCGCCTATCTTAGCGGGGGCTTCCAAGAGACCCAGTACTTC.

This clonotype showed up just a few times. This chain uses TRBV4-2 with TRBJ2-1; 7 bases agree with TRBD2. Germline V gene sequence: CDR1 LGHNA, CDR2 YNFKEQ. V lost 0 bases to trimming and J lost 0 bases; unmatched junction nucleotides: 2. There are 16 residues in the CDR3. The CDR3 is CASSQESGGSYNEQFF. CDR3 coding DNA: TGTGCCAGCAGCCAAGAATCGGGGGGCTCCTACAATGAGCAGTTCTTC.

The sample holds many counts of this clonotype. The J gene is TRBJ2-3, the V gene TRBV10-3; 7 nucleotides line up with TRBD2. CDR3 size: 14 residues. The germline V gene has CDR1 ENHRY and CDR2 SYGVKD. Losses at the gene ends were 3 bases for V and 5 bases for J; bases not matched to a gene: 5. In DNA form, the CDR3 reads TGTGCCATCAGTGACCTAGCGGTCGGAGATACGCAGTATTTT. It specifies CAISDLAVGDTQYF.